The source of this T cell receptor beta chain is a study of blood T cell repertoires in COVID-19. Study-wide context: Some COVID-19 samples were acute and others convalescent; all came from the United States, Italy and Spain. Sources were T cells, B-cell-depleted T cells, or PBMCs; the material itself was cDNA or gDNA.

In germline, CDR1 is MNHEY, CDR2 SVGAGI. This CDR3 is built from 14 residues. The ends lost 6 bases at V and 6 bases at J; junction bases unmatched: 9. Source study methods: Reference gene primer amplification yielded estimated nucleated cell counts. Profiling relied on immunoSEQ multiplex PCR, and the TCRdb table lists in-frame clones only, not all of them. V, J and clone size are those of that table, while D and trimming were read from the DNA. The sample includes about 280,000 clones, approximately 85% of them seen just once. The receptor was derived from a man aged 18 to 30 with active or convalescent COVID-19. Sample: peripheral blood. The chain couples TRBV6-5 to TRBJ2-3; 7 bases align to TRBD2. CDR3 sequence: CASSPGLSVDTQYF. The DNA for the CDR3 is TGTGCCAGCAGCCCGGGACTATCTGTTGATACGCAGTATTTT.